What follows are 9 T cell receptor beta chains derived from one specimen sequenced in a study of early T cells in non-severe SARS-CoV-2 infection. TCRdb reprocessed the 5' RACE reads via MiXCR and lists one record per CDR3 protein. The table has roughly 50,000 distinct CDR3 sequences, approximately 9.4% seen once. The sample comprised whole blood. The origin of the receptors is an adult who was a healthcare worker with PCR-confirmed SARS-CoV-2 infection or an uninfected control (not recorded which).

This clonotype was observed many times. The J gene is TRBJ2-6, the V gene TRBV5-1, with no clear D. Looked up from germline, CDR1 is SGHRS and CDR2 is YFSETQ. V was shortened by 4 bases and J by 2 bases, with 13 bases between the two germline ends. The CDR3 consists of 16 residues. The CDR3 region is CASSPFGPAGANVLTF. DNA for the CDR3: TGCGCCAGCAGCCCCTTCGGACCAGCTGGGGCCAACGTCCTGACTTTC. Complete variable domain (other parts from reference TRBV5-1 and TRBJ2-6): KAGVTQTPRYLIKTRGQQVTLSCSPISGHRSVSWYQQTPGQGLQFLFEYFSETQRNKGNFPGRFSGRQFSNSRSEMNVSTLELGDSALYLCASSPFGPAGANVLTFGAGSRLTVL.

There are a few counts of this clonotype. For the CDR3, the DNA is TGTGCCAGTAGTCCCCGGACAGGCCAAGGGTATGGCTACACCTTC. Amino acid sequence: CASSPRTGQGYGYTF. V usage is TRBV19 and J usage is TRBJ1-2; 7 nucleotides match TRBD1. The CDR3 spans 15 residues. Germline-derived CDR1 and CDR2 are LNHDA and SQIVND (reference sequence). After removal of 5 bases from V and 5 bases from J, the junction contained 11 bases not matched to a gene.

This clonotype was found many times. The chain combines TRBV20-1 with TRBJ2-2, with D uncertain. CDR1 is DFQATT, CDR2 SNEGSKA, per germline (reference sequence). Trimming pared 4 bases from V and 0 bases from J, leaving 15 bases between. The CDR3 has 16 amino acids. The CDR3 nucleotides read TGCAGTGCTACCAAACGGGCGCCTACGAACACCGGGGAGCTGTTTTTT. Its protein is CSATKRAPTNTGELFF.

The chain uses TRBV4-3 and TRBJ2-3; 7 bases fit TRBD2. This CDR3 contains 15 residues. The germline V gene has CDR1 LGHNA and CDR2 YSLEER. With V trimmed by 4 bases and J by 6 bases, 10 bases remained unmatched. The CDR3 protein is CASSRTSVAGDTQYF. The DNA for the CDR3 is TGCGCCAGCAGCCGTACTAGCGTAGCTGGGGATACGCAGTATTTT.

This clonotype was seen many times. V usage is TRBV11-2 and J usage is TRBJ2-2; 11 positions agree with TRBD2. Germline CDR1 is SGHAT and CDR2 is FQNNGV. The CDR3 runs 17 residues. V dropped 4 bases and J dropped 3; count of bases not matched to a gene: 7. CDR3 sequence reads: CASSSTSGTWYTGELFF. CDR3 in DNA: TGTGCCAGCAGCTCGACTAGCGGGACTTGGTACACCGGGGAGCTGTTTTTT.

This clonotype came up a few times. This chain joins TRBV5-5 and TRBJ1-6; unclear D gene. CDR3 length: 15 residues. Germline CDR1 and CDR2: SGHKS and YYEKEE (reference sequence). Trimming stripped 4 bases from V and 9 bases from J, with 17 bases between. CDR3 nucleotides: TGTGCCAGCAGCCCCGTACGTGAGGGTGGTTCACCCCTCCACTTT. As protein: CASSPVREGGSPLHF.

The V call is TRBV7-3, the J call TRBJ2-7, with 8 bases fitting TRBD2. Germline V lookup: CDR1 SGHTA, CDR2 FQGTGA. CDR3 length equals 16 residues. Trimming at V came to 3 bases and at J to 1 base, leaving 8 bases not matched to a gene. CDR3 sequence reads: CASSFREGPFSYEQYF. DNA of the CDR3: TGTGCCAGCAGCTTTCGGGAGGGACCCTTTTCCTACGAGCAGTACTTC.

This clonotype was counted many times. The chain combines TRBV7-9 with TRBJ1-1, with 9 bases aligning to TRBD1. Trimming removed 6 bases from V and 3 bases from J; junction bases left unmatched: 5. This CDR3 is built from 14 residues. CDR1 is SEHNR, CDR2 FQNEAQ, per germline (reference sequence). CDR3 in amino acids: CASSLGQGDTEAFF. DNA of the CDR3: TGTGCCAGCAGTTTGGGACAGGGAGACACTGAAGCTTTCTTT. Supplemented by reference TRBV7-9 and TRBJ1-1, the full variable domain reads DTGVSQNPRHKITKRGQNVTFRCDPISEHNRLYWYRQTLGQGPEFLTYFQNEAQLEKSRLLSDRFSAERPKGSFSTLEIQRTEQGDSAMYLCASSLGQGDTEAFFGQGTRLTVV.

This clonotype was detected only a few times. The CDR3 spells CAISGVNYEQYF. DNA of the CDR3: TGTGCCATCAGTGGGGTTAACTACGAGCAGTACTTC. The chain combines TRBV10-3 with TRBJ2-7, with D uncertain. The V end lost 4 bases, the J end lost 3 bases, and 7 bases lay between the germline ends. From germline, CDR1 is ENHRY and CDR2 SYGVKD. The CDR3 is 12 amino acids.